This TCR beta chain derives from a study of blood T cells in healthy people across ages. Study outcomes and limitations: It was held that diversity estimates obtained from one million T cells represented underestimates.

Primers used in a second PCR of about 6 to 11 cycles were a sample-barcoded 5' primer and a J-beta primer mix. Every sample gave at least 2.5 million paired-end reads containing CDR3. TCRdb analysed the 5' RACE reads with MiXCR anew, one entry per CDR3 protein. The sample lists about a million distinct CDR3 sequences; roughly 50% were seen once. CDR1 is MNHEY, CDR2 SVGEGT, per germline. The length of the CDR3 is 15 residues. The V gene lost 6 bases and the J gene lost 11 bases, with 23 bases spanning the gap. In its sample, this clonotype was seen once. The target antigen is unknown. What was sequenced was blood. The sequence derives from a woman aged 55-69 years in good health. J is TRBJ2-1 and V is TRBV6-2 or TRBV6-3; D ambiguous. CDR3 region: CASRSIVVGRNKQFF. CDR3 DNA: TGTGCCAGCAGGTCGATCGTGGTCGGTCGTAATAAGCAGTTCTTC.